A selection of T cell receptor beta chains follows, all from one sample in a study of T cell changes during pregnancy in multiple sclerosis. Sequenced by immunoSEQ multiplex PCR; TCRdb stores in-frame clones only, minus some. This sample has 85,000 to 100,000 clones, with approximately 92% found just once. The source material was peripheral blood, sampled in the first trimester of pregnancy. These receptors originate from a female donor with multiple sclerosis, enrolled in a pregnancy study. The CDR3 runs from the conserved cysteine through the conserved F or W. Fields, in order: V gene, CDR3 length, J gene, D gene, clone size, CDR3 protein, CDR3 DNA. The D gene is left open where the match is weak. Clone size is given for some rows only: seen once, a few or many times, or a class if the clone is expanded.

v_call: TRBV19; cdr3_length: 18; j_call: TRBJ2-3; d_call: TRBD2; clone_size: .; cdr3_aa: CASSIDGWGGGPTDTQYF; cdr3_nt: TGTGCCAGTAGTATAGATGGTTGGGGGGGAGGGCCCACAGATACGCAGTATTTT
v_call: TRBV19; cdr3_length: 16; j_call: TRBJ2-1; d_call: TRBD1; clone_size: .; cdr3_aa: CASSIRGQGLTDEQFF; cdr3_nt: TGTGCCAGTAGTATCAGGGGACAGGGTTTGACAGATGAGCAGTTCTTC
v_call: TRBV7-6; cdr3_length: 13; j_call: TRBJ1-5; d_call: .; clone_size: once; cdr3_aa: CASSTGPDQPQHF; cdr3_nt: TGTGCCAGCAGCACAGGGCCAGATCAGCCCCAGCATTTT
v_call: TRBV29-1; cdr3_length: 14; j_call: TRBJ1-1; d_call: .; clone_size: few; cdr3_aa: CSATGQGGNTEAFF; cdr3_nt: TGCAGCGCTACTGGACAAGGGGGGAACACTGAAGCTTTCTTT
v_call: TRBV15; cdr3_length: 15; j_call: TRBJ2-1; d_call: TRBD2; clone_size: .; cdr3_aa: CATSKTSGSYNEQFF; cdr3_nt: TGTGCCACCAGCAAGACTAGCGGGTCTTACAATGAGCAGTTCTTC
v_call: TRBV19; cdr3_length: 12; j_call: TRBJ1-1; d_call: TRBD1; clone_size: .; cdr3_aa: CASSPPTGTAFF; cdr3_nt: TGTGCCAGTAGTCCCCCGACAGGGACAGCTTTCTTT
v_call: TRBV2; cdr3_length: 14; j_call: TRBJ2-1; d_call: .; clone_size: .; cdr3_aa: CASLNQGSYNEQFF; cdr3_nt: TGTGCCAGCTTGAATCAGGGGTCCTACAATGAGCAGTTCTTC
v_call: TRBV27; cdr3_length: 13; j_call: TRBJ2-1; d_call: .; clone_size: .; cdr3_aa: CASSLTSWNEQFF; cdr3_nt: TGTGCCAGCAGTTTGACTAGTTGGAATGAGCAGTTCTTC
v_call: TRBV7-3; cdr3_length: 13; j_call: TRBJ1-2; d_call: .; clone_size: .; cdr3_aa: CASSLGRDYGYTF; cdr3_nt: TGTGCCAGCAGCTTGGGCAGGGACTATGGCTACACCTTC
v_call: TRBV19; cdr3_length: 14; j_call: TRBJ2-3; d_call: .; clone_size: .; cdr3_aa: CASRAGFGTDTQYF; cdr3_nt: TGTGCCAGCAGAGCGGGTTTTGGCACAGATACGCAGTATTTT
v_call: TRBV19; cdr3_length: 13; j_call: TRBJ2-3; d_call: .; clone_size: once; cdr3_aa: CASSRLSADTQYF; cdr3_nt: TGTGCCAGCTCCCGACTTAGCGCAGATACGCAGTATTTT
v_call: TRBV5-5; cdr3_length: 14; j_call: TRBJ1-5; d_call: TRBD1; clone_size: .; cdr3_aa: CASSLQGGIQPQHF; cdr3_nt: TGTGCCAGCAGCTTACAGGGGGGCATACAGCCCCAGCATTTT
v_call: TRBV28; cdr3_length: 14; j_call: TRBJ1-5; d_call: .; clone_size: .; cdr3_aa: CASSFQGLNQPQHF; cdr3_nt: TGTGCCAGCAGTTTTCAGGGTCTCAATCAGCCCCAGCATTTT
v_call: TRBV18; cdr3_length: 13; j_call: TRBJ2-1; d_call: TRBD2; clone_size: .; cdr3_aa: CASSPAGGHEQFF; cdr3_nt: TGTGCCAGCTCACCGGCGGGAGGGCACGAGCAGTTCTTC
v_call: TRBV19; cdr3_length: 17; j_call: TRBJ1-1; d_call: .; clone_size: .; cdr3_aa: CASSMYARTGMNTEAFF; cdr3_nt: TGTGCCAGTAGTATGTATGCCCGGACGGGGATGAACACTGAAGCTTTCTTT
v_call: TRBV28; cdr3_length: 17; j_call: TRBJ1-1; d_call: TRBD1; clone_size: .; cdr3_aa: CASRTGTGSLMNTEAFF; cdr3_nt: TGTGCCAGCAGGACAGGGACGGGGAGCCTCATGAACACTGAAGCTTTCTTT
v_call: TRBV9; cdr3_length: 19; j_call: TRBJ2-3; d_call: TRBD2; clone_size: .; cdr3_aa: CASAYSGLAQTSRTDTQYF; cdr3_nt: TGTGCCAGCGCCTACTCTGGACTAGCCCAGACCTCTCGCACAGATACGCAGTATTTT
v_call: TRBV5-1; cdr3_length: 15; j_call: TRBJ1-4; d_call: .; clone_size: .; cdr3_aa: CASSLNRGDSEKLFF; cdr3_nt: TGCGCCAGCAGCTTAAACCGGGGGGATAGTGAAAAACTGTTTTTT
v_call: TRBV2; cdr3_length: 13; j_call: TRBJ2-1; d_call: .; clone_size: .; cdr3_aa: CASSLGPYNEQFF; cdr3_nt: TGTGCCAGCAGTTTGGGGCCCTACAATGAGCAGTTCTTC
v_call: TRBV6-4; cdr3_length: 16; j_call: TRBJ2-6; d_call: TRBD1; clone_size: few; cdr3_aa: CASSDTGGAGANVLTF; cdr3_nt: TGTGCCAGCAGTGACACAGGGGGCGCTGGGGCCAACGTCCTGACTTTC
v_call: TRBV21-1; cdr3_length: 13; j_call: TRBJ2-7; d_call: .; clone_size: .; cdr3_aa: CASRRQEPYEQYF; cdr3_nt: TGTGCCAGCAGAAGACAGGAACCCTACGAGCAGTACTTC
v_call: TRBV19; cdr3_length: 15; j_call: TRBJ2-7; d_call: TRBD1; clone_size: .; cdr3_aa: CASSRSGTGTYEQYF; cdr3_nt: TGTGCCAGTAGTAGGTCCGGGACAGGGACCTACGAGCAGTACTTC
v_call: TRBV28; cdr3_length: 14; j_call: TRBJ2-5; d_call: .; clone_size: .; cdr3_aa: CASSNRDNQETQYF; cdr3_nt: TGTGCCAGCAGCAACCGGGACAACCAAGAGACCCAGTACTTC
v_call: TRBV4-2; cdr3_length: 16; j_call: TRBJ2-1; d_call: .; clone_size: .; cdr3_aa: CASSQGDREVGFKQFF; cdr3_nt: TGTGCCAGCAGCCAGGGAGACCGGGAAGTGGGGTTTAAGCAGTTCTTC
v_call: TRBV7-8; cdr3_length: 14; j_call: TRBJ2-5; d_call: .; clone_size: .; cdr3_aa: CASSLAGRWETQYF; cdr3_nt: TGTGCCAGCAGCTTAGCAGGGAGGTGGGAGACCCAGTACTTC
v_call: TRBV7-8; cdr3_length: 15; j_call: TRBJ1-2; d_call: .; clone_size: .; cdr3_aa: CASSLFPGDRQGYTF; cdr3_nt: TGTGCCAGCAGCTTATTCCCTGGCGACAGGCAGGGCTACACCTTC
v_call: TRBV6-5; cdr3_length: 15; j_call: TRBJ2-7; d_call: TRBD2; clone_size: .; cdr3_aa: CASSYWSSGRDEQYF; cdr3_nt: TGTGCCAGCAGTTACTGGTCTAGCGGGAGGGACGAGCAGTACTTC
v_call: TRBV11-2; cdr3_length: 18; j_call: TRBJ2-7; d_call: TRBD1; clone_size: once; cdr3_aa: CASSLVSGQGRLSYEQYF; cdr3_nt: TGTGCCAGCAGCTTAGTGTCTGGACAGGGACGTTTATCCTACGAGCAGTACTTC
v_call: TRBV7-2; cdr3_length: 15; j_call: TRBJ2-7; d_call: TRBD2; clone_size: .; cdr3_aa: CASSLGGTSRSMQYF; cdr3_nt: TGTGCCAGCAGCTTAGGGGGGACTAGCAGAAGTATGCAGTACTTC
v_call: TRBV27; cdr3_length: 15; j_call: TRBJ2-5; d_call: .; clone_size: .; cdr3_aa: CASSLIGADQETQYF; cdr3_nt: TGTGCCAGCAGTTTGATAGGAGCGGATCAAGAGACCCAGTACTTC
v_call: TRBV28; cdr3_length: 14; j_call: TRBJ2-7; d_call: .; clone_size: .; cdr3_aa: CASSSLARSYEQYF; cdr3_nt: TGTGCCAGCAGTTCTCTAGCGAGGTCCTACGAGCAGTACTTC
v_call: TRBV5-6; cdr3_length: 12; j_call: TRBJ2-7; d_call: .; clone_size: .; cdr3_aa: CASSRQLYEQYF; cdr3_nt: TGTGCCAGCAGCAGACAATTATACGAGCAGTACTTC
v_call: TRBV6-5; cdr3_length: 13; j_call: TRBJ1-1; d_call: .; clone_size: .; cdr3_aa: CASSYGGSTEAFF; cdr3_nt: TGTGCCAGCAGTTACGGGGGGAGCACTGAAGCTTTCTTT
v_call: TRBV7-2; cdr3_length: 15; j_call: TRBJ2-7; d_call: .; clone_size: .; cdr3_aa: CASSFKGDTSYEQYF; cdr3_nt: TGTGCCAGCAGCTTTAAGGGGGACACTTCCTACGAGCAGTACTTC
v_call: TRBV7-6; cdr3_length: 17; j_call: TRBJ2-5; d_call: TRBD2; clone_size: .; cdr3_aa: CASSYWVAGLNGETQYF; cdr3_nt: TGTGCCAGCAGCTACTGGGTAGCGGGCCTCAATGGGGAGACCCAGTACTTC
v_call: TRBV5-4; cdr3_length: 14; j_call: TRBJ2-7; d_call: .; clone_size: .; cdr3_aa: CASSFGINSYEQYF; cdr3_nt: TGTGCCAGCAGCTTCGGTATAAACTCCTACGAGCAGTACTTC
v_call: TRBV29-1; cdr3_length: 13; j_call: TRBJ1-2; d_call: .; clone_size: once; cdr3_aa: CSVESGGRYGYTF; cdr3_nt: TGCAGCGTTGAGTCCGGGGGGCGCTATGGCTACACCTTC
v_call: TRBV9; cdr3_length: 15; j_call: TRBJ2-2; d_call: .; clone_size: .; cdr3_aa: CASSARALLGGELFF; cdr3_nt: TGTGCCAGCAGCGCGAGGGCCCTCCTAGGAGGGGAGCTGTTTTTT
v_call: TRBV27; cdr3_length: 13; j_call: TRBJ2-3; d_call: .; clone_size: .; cdr3_aa: CASSPGWADTQYF; cdr3_nt: TGTGCCAGCAGCCCAGGGTGGGCAGATACGCAGTATTTT
v_call: TRBV10-3; cdr3_length: 17; j_call: TRBJ2-4; d_call: .; clone_size: .; cdr3_aa: CAISESGAGLAKNIQYF; cdr3_nt: TGTGCCATCAGTGAGTCAGGCGCAGGACTAGCCAAAAACATTCAGTACTTC
v_call: TRBV9; cdr3_length: 17; j_call: TRBJ2-5; d_call: TRBD2; clone_size: .; cdr3_aa: CASSPRGSGLGQETQYF; cdr3_nt: TGTGCCAGCAGCCCCCGGGGTAGCGGGTTGGGACAAGAGACCCAGTACTTC
v_call: TRBV7-2; cdr3_length: 15; j_call: TRBJ2-1; d_call: .; clone_size: .; cdr3_aa: CASSPRAGARDEQFF; cdr3_nt: TGTGCCAGCAGCCCTCGGGCTGGGGCAAGAGATGAGCAGTTCTTC
v_call: TRBV5-1; cdr3_length: 15; j_call: TRBJ1-2; d_call: TRBD1; clone_size: .; cdr3_aa: CASSQLGQTNYGYTF; cdr3_nt: TGCGCCAGCAGCCAACTGGGACAGACTAACTATGGCTACACCTTC
v_call: TRBV30; cdr3_length: 12; j_call: TRBJ2-5; d_call: TRBD2; clone_size: .; cdr3_aa: CAAAGGGETQYF; cdr3_nt: TGTGCCGCCGCGGGGGGAGGGGAGACCCAGTACTTC
v_call: TRBV9; cdr3_length: 15; j_call: TRBJ2-2; d_call: .; clone_size: .; cdr3_aa: CASSDHITQGLQLFF; cdr3_nt: TGTGCCAGCAGCGACCACATTACACAGGGTCTCCAGCTGTTTTTT
v_call: TRBV2; cdr3_length: 13; j_call: TRBJ2-7; d_call: TRBD1; clone_size: .; cdr3_aa: CASRTGGFYEQYF; cdr3_nt: TGTGCCAGCAGGACAGGGGGCTTCTACGAGCAGTACTTC
v_call: TRBV5-6; cdr3_length: 15; j_call: TRBJ1-5; d_call: .; clone_size: .; cdr3_aa: CASSLGQISNQPQHF; cdr3_nt: TGTGCCAGCAGCTTGGGACAGATTAGCAATCAGCCCCAGCATTTT
v_call: TRBV2; cdr3_length: 18; j_call: TRBJ2-7; d_call: TRBD2; clone_size: .; cdr3_aa: CASSEESSTSGKRREQYF; cdr3_nt: TGTGCCAGCAGTGAAGAGTCATCGACTAGCGGGAAACGTCGGGAGCAGTACTTC
v_call: TRBV27; cdr3_length: 14; j_call: TRBJ2-7; d_call: TRBD1; clone_size: once; cdr3_aa: CASSLHDRGYEQYF; cdr3_nt: TGTGCCAGCAGTTTACATGACAGGGGTTACGAGCAGTACTTC
v_call: TRBV7-8; cdr3_length: 16; j_call: TRBJ2-3; d_call: .; clone_size: once; cdr3_aa: CASSLLSLLSTDTQYF; cdr3_nt: TGTGCCAGCAGCTTATTGAGTTTGCTTAGCACAGATACGCAGTATTTT
v_call: TRBV5-1; cdr3_length: 15; j_call: TRBJ2-3; d_call: .; clone_size: few; cdr3_aa: CASSLKLGAADTQYF; cdr3_nt: TGCGCCAGCAGCTTGAAACTGGGGGCCGCAGATACGCAGTATTTT
v_call: TRBV7-9; cdr3_length: 15; j_call: TRBJ1-4; d_call: TRBD1; clone_size: .; cdr3_aa: CASSQDRTGYEKLFF; cdr3_nt: TGTGCCAGCAGCCAAGACCGGACAGGGTATGAAAAACTGTTTTTT
v_call: TRBV7-2; cdr3_length: 13; j_call: TRBJ1-5; d_call: .; clone_size: .; cdr3_aa: CASSLRVNQPQHF; cdr3_nt: TGTGCCAGCAGCTTAAGAGTAAATCAGCCCCAGCATTTT